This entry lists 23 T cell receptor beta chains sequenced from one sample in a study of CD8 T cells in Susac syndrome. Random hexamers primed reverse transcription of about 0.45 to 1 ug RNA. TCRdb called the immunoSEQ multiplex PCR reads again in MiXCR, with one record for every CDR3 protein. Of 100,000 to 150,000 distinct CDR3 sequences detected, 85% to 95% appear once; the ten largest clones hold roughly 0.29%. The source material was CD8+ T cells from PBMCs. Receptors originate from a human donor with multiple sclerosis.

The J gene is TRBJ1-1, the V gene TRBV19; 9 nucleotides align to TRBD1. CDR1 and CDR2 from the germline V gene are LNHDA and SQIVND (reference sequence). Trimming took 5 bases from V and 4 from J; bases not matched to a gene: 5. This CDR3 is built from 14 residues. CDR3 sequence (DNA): TGTGCCAGTAGTCCGGGACAGGGAGGCACTGAAGCTTTCTTT. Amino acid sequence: CASSPGQGGTEAFF.

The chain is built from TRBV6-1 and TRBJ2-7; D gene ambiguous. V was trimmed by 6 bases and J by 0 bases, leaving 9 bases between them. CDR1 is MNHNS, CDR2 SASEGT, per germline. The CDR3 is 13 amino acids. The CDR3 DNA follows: TGTGCCAGCAGATCGATTAGCTCCTACGAGCAGTACTTC. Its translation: CASRSISSYEQYF.

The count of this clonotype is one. CDR3 protein: CASISGVNEQFF. In nucleotides, the CDR3 is TGCGCCAGCATTTCTGGCGTCAATGAGCAGTTCTTC. The chain recombines TRBV5-1 with TRBJ2-1; D remains unclear. Trimming left V 6 bases short and J 6 bases short, with 10 bases between. The CDR3 is 12 residues long. CDR1 is SGHRS and CDR2 is YFSETQ in the germline V gene. Combining the CDR3 with reference TRBV5-1 and TRBJ2-1 gives the whole variable domain KAGVTQTPRYLIKTRGQQVTLSCSPISGHRSVSWYQQTPGQGLQFLFEYFSETQRNKGNFPGRFSGRQFSNSRSEMNVSTLELGDSALYLCASISGVNEQFFGPGTRLTVL.

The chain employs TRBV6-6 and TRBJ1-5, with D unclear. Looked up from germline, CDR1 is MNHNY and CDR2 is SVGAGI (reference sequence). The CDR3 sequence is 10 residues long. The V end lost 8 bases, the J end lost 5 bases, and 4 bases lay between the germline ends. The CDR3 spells CASHYQPQHF. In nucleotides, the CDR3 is TGTGCCAGCCACTATCAGCCCCAGCATTTT.

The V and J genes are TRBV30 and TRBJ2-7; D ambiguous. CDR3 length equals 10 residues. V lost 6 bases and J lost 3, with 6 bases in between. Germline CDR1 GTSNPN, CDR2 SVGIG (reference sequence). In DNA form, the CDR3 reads TGTGCCTGCGCTGGCTACGAGCAGTACTTC. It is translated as CACAGYEQYF.

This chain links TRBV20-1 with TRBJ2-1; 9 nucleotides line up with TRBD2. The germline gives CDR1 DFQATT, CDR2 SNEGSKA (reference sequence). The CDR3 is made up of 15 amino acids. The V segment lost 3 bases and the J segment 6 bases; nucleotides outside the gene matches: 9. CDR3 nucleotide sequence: TGCAGTGCTAGGCAACTAGCGGGCTTAGGCAATGAGCAGTTCTTC. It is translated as CSARQLAGLGNEQFF.

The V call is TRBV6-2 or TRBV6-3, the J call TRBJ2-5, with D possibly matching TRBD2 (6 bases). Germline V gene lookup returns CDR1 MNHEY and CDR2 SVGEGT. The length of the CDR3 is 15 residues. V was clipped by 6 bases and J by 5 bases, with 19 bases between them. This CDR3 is CASSPEGAPRETQYF. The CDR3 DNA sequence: TGTGCCAGCAGCCCGGAGGGCGCTCCTCGGGAGACCCAGTACTTC.

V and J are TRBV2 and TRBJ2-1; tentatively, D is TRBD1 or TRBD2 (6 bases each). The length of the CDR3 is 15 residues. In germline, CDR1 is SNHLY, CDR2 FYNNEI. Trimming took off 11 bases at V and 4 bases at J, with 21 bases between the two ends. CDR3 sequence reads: CAPLGRGPAYNEQFF. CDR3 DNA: TGTGCCCCCTTGGGCCGGGGGCCAGCGTACAATGAGCAGTTCTTC.

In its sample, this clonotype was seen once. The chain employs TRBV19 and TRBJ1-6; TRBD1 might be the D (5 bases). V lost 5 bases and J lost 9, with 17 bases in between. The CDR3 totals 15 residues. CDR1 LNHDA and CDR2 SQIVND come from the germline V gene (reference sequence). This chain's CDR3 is CASSSTGTGGSPLHF. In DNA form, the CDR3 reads TGTGCCAGTAGTTCGACCGGGACCGGTGGTTCACCCCTCCACTTT.

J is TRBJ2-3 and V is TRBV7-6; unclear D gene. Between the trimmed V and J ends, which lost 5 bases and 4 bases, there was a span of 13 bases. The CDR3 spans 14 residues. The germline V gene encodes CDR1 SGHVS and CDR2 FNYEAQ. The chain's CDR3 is CASSPGPGADTQYF. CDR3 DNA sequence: TGTGCCAGCAGCCCAGGACCGGGCGCAGATACGCAGTATTTT.

CDR3 sequence (DNA): TGTGCCAGCAGCTTAGAGCGGGCTGCCTACAATGAGCAGTTCTTC. Its protein is CASSLERAAYNEQFF. The chain carries TRBV7-9 and TRBJ2-1; possible D gene TRBD2, 6 bases. This CDR3 has 15 residues. Germline assignment: CDR1 SEHNR and CDR2 FQNEAQ (reference sequence). V was clipped by 1 base and J by 2 bases, with 9 bases between them.

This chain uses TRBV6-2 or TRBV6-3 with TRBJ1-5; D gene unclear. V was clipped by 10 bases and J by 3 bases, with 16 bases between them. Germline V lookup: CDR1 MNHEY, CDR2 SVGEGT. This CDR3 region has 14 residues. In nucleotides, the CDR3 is TGTGCCACCGCGGAGGGCGGTATCAATCAGCCCCAGCATTTT. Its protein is CATAEGGINQPQHF.

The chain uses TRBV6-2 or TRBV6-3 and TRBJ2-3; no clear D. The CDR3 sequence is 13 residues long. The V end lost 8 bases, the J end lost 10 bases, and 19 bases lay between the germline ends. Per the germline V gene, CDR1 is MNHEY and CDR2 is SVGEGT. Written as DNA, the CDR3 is TGTGCCAGCGGCCCGGGTGGGCTTAGGGCGCAGTATTTT. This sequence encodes CASGPGGLRAQYF.

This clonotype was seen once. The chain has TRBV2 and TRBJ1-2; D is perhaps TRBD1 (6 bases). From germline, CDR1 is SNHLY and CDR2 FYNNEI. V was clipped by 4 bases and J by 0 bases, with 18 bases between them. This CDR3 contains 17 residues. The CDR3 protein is CASSVERETGANYGYTF. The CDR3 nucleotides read TGTGCCAGCAGTGTCGAGCGTGAGACAGGAGCTAACTATGGCTACACCTTC.

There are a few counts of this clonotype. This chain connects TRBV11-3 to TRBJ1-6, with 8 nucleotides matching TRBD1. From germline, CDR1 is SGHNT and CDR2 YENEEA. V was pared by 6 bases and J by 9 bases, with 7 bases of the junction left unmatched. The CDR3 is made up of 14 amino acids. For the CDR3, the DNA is TGTGCCAGCAGTTCCGGGACAGGAGCTTCACCCCTCCACTTT. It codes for CASSSGTGASPLHF.

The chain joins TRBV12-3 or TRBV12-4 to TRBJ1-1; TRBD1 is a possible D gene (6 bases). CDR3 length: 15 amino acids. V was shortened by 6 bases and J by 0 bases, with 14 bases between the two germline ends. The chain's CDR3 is CASSGGGGMNTEAFF. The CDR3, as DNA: TGTGCCAGCAGCGGCGGCGGGGGCATGAACACTGAAGCTTTCTTT.

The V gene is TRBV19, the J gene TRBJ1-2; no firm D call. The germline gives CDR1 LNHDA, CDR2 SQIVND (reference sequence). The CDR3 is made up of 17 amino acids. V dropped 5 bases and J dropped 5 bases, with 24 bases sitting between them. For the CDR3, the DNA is TGTGCCAGTAGTGCACAAGTTCATCAAGGCCCAAAGTATGGCTACACCTTC. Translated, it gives CASSAQVHQGPKYGYTF.

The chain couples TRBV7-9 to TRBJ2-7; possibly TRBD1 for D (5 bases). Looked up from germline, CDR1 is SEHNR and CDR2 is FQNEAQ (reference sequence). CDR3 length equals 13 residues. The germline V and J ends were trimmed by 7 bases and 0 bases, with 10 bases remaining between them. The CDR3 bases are TGTGCCAGCATCGACAGCAGCTCCTACGAGCAGTACTTC. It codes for CASIDSSSYEQYF.

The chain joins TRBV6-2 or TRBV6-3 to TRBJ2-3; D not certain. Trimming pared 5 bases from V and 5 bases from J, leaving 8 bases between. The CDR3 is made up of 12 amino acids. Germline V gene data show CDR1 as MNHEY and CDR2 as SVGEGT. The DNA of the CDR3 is TGTGCCAGCAGTCCCCAGCGAGATACGCAGTATTTT. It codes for CASSPQRDTQYF.

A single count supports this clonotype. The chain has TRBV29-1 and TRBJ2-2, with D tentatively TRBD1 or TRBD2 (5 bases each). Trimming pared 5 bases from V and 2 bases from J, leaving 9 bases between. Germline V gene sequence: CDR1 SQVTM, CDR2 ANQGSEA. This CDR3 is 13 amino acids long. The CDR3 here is CSVWDGNTGELFF. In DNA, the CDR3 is TGCAGCGTTTGGGACGGAAACACCGGGGAGCTGTTTTTT.

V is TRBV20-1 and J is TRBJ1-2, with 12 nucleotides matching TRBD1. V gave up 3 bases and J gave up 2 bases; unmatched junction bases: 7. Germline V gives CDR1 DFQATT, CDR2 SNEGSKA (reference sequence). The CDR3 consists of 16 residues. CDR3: CSARASGTGGNYGYTF. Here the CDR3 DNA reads TGCAGTGCTAGGGCTTCCGGGACAGGGGGCAACTATGGCTACACCTTC.

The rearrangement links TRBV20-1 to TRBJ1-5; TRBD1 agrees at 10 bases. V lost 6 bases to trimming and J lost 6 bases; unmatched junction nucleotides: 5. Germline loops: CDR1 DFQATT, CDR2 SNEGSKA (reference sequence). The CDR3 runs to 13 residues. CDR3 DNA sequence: TGCAGTGCCCTCGGACAGGGGGTTCAGCCCCAGCATTTT. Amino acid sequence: CSALGQGVQPQHF.

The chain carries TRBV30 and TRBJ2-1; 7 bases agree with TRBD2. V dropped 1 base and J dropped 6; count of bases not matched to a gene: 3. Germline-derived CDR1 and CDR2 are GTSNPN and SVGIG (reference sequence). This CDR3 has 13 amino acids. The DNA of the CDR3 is TGTGCCTGGAGTGCTTGGGGGGGCAATGAGCAGTTCTTC. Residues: CAWSAWGGNEQFF.